The T cell receptor beta chain described here comes from a study of vaccination and CD4 T cells after COVID-19. About the research overall: Median time from COVID diagnosis to post-COVID sampling was roughly 100 days (35 to 161). Overlapping SARS-CoV-2, HCoV-NL63, HCoV-OC43 and HCoV-229E spike peptides stimulated the cells. Collection of post-vaccine samples followed dose two by a median roughly 72 days, spanning a range of 14 to 241.

The Oncomine TCR Beta short-read assay sequenced DNA from cultured CD4+ T cells. Using its own MiXCR run on the PCR reads, TCRdb lists one record per CDR3 protein. Of 11,000 or so distinct CDR3 sequences listed, 35% to 55% are singletons. Comments on this clonotype: Its antigen is not identified.

This sample's treatment: roughly ten-day PBMC culture with coronavirus spike peptide pools or control peptides (ViraFEST assay). Via ViraFEST, peptide pools expanded antigen-specific T cells before TCR sequencing. In germline, CDR1 is LGHNA, CDR2 YSLEER. The germline V and J ends were trimmed by 4 bases and 7 bases, with 13 bases remaining between them. CDR3 size: 14 residues. The chain is built from TRBV4-3 and TRBJ2-2, with unresolved D. The TCR originated in a human donor with COVID-19. Material for sequencing was cultured CD4+ T cells from blood. This chain's CDR3 is CASSPLSNDGELFF. CDR3 coding DNA: TGCGCCAGCAGCCCCCTCTCGAATGACGGGGAGCTGTTTTTT.